The sequence of this T cell receptor (beta chain) was determined in a study of technical replicates of blood from a handful of donors. Some clones are missing from TCRdb's copy, which holds only in-frame ones; the method was immunoSEQ multiplex PCR. The sample records about 69,000 clones, around 90% being singletons. V was cut by 0 bases and J by 3 bases, with 3 bases left in between. CDR1 GTSNPN and CDR2 SVGIG come from the germline V gene (reference sequence). The CDR3 has 11 amino acids. The origin of this receptor is a human donor in good health. Some clones in this sample may be carry-over from other donors' samples. The sample taken for sequencing was PBMCs. The gene calls are TRBV30 and TRBJ2-7, with unresolved D. CDR3 DNA: TGTGCCTGGAGTGTACTCTACGAGCAGTACTTC. Translated: CAWSVLYEQYF. Full variable domain (missing parts from reference TRBV30 and TRBJ2-7): SQTIHQWPATLVQPVGSPLSLECTVEGTSNPNLYWYRQAAGRGLQLLFYSVGIGQISSEVPQNLSASRPQDRQFILSSKKLLLSDSGFYLCAWSVLYEQYFGPGTRLTVT.